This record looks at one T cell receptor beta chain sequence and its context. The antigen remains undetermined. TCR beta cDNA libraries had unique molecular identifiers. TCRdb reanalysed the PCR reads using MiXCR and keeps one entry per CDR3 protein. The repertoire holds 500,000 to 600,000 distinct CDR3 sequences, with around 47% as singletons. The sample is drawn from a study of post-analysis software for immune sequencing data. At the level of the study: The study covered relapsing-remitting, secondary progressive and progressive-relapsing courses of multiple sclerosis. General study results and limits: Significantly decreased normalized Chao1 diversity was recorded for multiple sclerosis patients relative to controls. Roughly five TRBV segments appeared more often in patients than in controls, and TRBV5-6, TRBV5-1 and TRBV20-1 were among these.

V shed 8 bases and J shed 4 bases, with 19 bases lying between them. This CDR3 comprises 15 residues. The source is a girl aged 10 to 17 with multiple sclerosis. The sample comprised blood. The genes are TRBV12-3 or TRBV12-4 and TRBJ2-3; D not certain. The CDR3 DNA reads TGTGCCAGCGCCGGGTTGACAAATTGGGCAGATACGCAGTATTTT. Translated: CASAGLTNWADTQYF.